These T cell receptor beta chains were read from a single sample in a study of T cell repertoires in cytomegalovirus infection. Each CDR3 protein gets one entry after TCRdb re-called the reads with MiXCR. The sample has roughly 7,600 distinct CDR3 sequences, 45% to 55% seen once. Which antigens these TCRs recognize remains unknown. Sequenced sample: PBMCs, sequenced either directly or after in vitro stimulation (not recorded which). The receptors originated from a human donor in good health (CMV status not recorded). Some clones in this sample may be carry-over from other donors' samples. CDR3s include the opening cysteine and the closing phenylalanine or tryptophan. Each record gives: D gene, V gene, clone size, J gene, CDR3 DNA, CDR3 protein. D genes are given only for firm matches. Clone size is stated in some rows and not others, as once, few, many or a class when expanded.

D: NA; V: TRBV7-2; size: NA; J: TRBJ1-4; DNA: TGTGCCAGCAGCCCCCGGGCTCATGAAAAAATGTTTTTT; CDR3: CASSPRAHEKMFF
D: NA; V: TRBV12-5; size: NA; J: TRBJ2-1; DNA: TGTGCGAGTGGTTTGGTATCGGTAATAGGGGCCGTCAGCTACAATAAGCAGTTCTTC; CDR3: CASGLVSVIGAVSYNKQFF
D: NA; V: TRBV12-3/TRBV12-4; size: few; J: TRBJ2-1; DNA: TGTGCCAGCAGCTCCCTAAGCCTCCTTTGTGGAGAAAGTTCCTACAATGAGCAGTTCTTC; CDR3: CASSSLSLLCGESSYNEQFF
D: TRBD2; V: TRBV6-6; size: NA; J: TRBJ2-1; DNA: TGTGCCAGCAGTAAGCTAGCGGGAGCCTACAATGAGCAGTTCTTC; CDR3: CASSKLAGAYNEQFF
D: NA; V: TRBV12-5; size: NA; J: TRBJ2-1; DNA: TGTGCTAGTGGTTTCGGCGGATCTGGGAATGAGCAGTTCTTC; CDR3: CASGFGGSGNEQFF
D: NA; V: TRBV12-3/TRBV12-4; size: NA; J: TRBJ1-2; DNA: TGTGCCAGCAGTTTAAGAATCGGGGGCGCATATGGCTACACCTTC; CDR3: CASSLRIGGAYGYTF
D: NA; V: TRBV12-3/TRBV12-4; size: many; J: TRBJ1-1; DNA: TGTGCCTGCAGCCTCAGGGTTTCCAAACATTGCACTGAAGCTTTCTTT; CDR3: CACSLRVSKHCTEAFF
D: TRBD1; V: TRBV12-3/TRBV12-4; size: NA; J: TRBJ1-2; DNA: TGTGCCAGCAGATATACGGGACAGCACTTTGGCTACAACTTC; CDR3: CASRYTGQHFGYNF
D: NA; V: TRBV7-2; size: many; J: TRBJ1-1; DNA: TGTGCCAGCAGCTTAGCGCAGGGATTGAACACTGAAGCTTTCTTT; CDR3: CASSLAQGLNTEAFF
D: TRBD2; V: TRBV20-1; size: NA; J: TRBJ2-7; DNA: TGCAGTGCTAGAGACCCCAGCGGGGGGCCCTCCTACGAGCAGTACTTC; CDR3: CSARDPSGGPSYEQYF